This T cell receptor (beta chain) is from a study of blood T cells in healthy people across ages. A second PCR, run for about 7 to 11 cycles, used a sample-barcoded 5' primer plus a J-beta primer mix. Carrying 12 random nucleotides, a template-switch adaptor labeled each individual cDNA molecule. TCRdb processed the 5' RACE reads anew with MiXCR; each CDR3 protein has one entry. The data show approximately 780,000 distinct CDR3 sequences, 20% to 30% seen once. Germline V gene sequence: CDR1 ENHRY, CDR2 SYGVKD. With V trimmed by 3 bases and J by 6 bases, 6 bases remained unmatched. This CDR3 region has 14 residues. The same data also contributed to another study, on T cells of mothers and their children. As reported in that work: Mothers yielded over 8 million CDR3 reads, children some 2.8 million each. Related mother and child pairs showed slightly greater overlap (not significant) than unrelated pairs did.

The sequencing sample was made of blood. The clonotype comes from a boy aged 5-17 years in good health. The V gene is TRBV10-3, the J gene TRBJ2-7, with 9 bases lining up with TRBD1. The CDR3 DNA is TGTGCCATCAGTGATCGCCGGGACAGGGCCGAGCAGTACTTC. This codes for CAISDRRDRAEQYF.